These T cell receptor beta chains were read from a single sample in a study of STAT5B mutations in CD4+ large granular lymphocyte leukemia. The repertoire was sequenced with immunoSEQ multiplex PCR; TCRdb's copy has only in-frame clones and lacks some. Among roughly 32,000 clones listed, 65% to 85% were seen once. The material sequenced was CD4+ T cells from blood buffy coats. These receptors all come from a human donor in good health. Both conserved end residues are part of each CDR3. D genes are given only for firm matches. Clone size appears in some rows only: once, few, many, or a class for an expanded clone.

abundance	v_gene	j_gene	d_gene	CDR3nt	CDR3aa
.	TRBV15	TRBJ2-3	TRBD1	TGTGCCACCAGCAGGGGGGACAGGACAGATACGCAGTATTTT	CATSRGDRTDTQYF
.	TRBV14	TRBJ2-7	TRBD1	TGTGCCAGCAGCGGACTGCGGACAGGGGGCAGCTACGAGCAGTACTTC	CASSGLRTGGSYEQYF
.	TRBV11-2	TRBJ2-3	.	TGTGCCAGCAGCTTTCTTAGGACGCGAATCTCCACAGATACGCAGTATTTT	CASSFLRTRISTDTQYF
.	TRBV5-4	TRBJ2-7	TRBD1	TGTGCCAGCAGCTCCCGGGACAGCTCCTACGAGCAGTACTTC	CASSSRDSSYEQYF
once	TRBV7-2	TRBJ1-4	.	TGTGCCAGCAGCTCCTTTGATGAAAAACTGTTTTTT	CASSSFDEKLFF
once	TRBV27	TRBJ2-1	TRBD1	TGTGCCAGCAGTTTAATTCCGACAGGGGGCAGGCACTACAATGAGCAGTTCTTC	CASSLIPTGGRHYNEQFF
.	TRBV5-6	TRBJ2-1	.	TGTGCCAGCAGCTTGTTTTACCGGCAGGTGAACAATGAGCAGTTCTTC	CASSLFYRQVNNEQFF
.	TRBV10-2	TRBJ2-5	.	TGCGCCAGCAGTGAGTCGTTTGGCGGGACCCAGTACTTC	CASSESFGGTQYF
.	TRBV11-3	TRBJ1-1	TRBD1	TGTGCCAGCAGCTTAGATCCGGGACAGGGTTGGTACACTGAAGCTTTCTTT	CASSLDPGQGWYTEAFF
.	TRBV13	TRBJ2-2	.	TGTGCCAGCAGCTTACGGACGACCGGGGAGCTGTTTTTT	CASSLRTTGELFF
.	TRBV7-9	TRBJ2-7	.	TGTGCCAGCAGCTCTCGAATTAACGAGCAGTACTTC	CASSSRINEQYF
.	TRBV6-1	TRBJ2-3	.	TGTGCCAGCAGTGCGGGACTCTTCAGCACAGATACGCAGTATTTT	CASSAGLFSTDTQYF
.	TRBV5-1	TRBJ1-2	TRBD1	TGCGCCAGCAGCTTGGAACCCGGGACAGGGGGCGGCTCTAGGGGCTACACCTTC	CASSLEPGTGGGSRGYTF
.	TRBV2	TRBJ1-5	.	TGTGCCAGCAGTCTGACGGACGAAAATCAGCCCCAGCATTTT	CASSLTDENQPQHF
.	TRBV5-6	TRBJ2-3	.	TGTGCCAGCAGCTTGCAGGGTCGCCCCACAGATACGCAGTATTTT	CASSLQGRPTDTQYF
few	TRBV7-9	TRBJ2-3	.	TGTGCCAGCAGCTCTTTGACATGGGGATCGTCGGATACGCAGTATTTT	CASSSLTWGSSDTQYF
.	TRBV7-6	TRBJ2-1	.	TGTGCCAGCAGCCGAGCTGGAGGGGGCTGGGACTATGAGCAGTTCTTC	CASSRAGGGWDYEQFF
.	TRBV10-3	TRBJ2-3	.	TGTGCCATCGGTTTGGACAGGAGGGGGACAGATACGCAGTATTTT	CAIGLDRRGTDTQYF
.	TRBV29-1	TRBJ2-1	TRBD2	TGCAGCGTTGAAAGACTAGCGGGAGGGGGTGTGCAGTTCTTC	CSVERLAGGGVQFF
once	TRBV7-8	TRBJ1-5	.	TGTGCCAGCAGCTTAGTTAGAGGGCAGCCCCAGCATTTT	CASSLVRGQPQHF